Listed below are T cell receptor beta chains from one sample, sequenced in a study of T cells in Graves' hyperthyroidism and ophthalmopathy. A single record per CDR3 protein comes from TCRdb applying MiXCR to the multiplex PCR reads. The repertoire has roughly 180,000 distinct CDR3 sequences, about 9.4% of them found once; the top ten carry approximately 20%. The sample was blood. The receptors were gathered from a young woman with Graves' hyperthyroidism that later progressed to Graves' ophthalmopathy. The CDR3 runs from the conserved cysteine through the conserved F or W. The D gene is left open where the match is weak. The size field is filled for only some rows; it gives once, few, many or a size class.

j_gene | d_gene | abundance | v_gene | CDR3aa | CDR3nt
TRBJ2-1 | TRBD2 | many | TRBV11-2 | CASSLAGTSGRSEQFF | TGTGCCAGCAGCTTGGCCGGGACTAGCGGCAGGAGTGAGCAGTTCTTC
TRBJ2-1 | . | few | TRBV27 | CASSISGPRANEQFF | TGTGCCAGCAGTATTAGCGGCCCTAGGGCCAATGAGCAGTTCTTC
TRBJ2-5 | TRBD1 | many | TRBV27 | CASSPGTGKNQETQYF | TGTGCCAGCAGTCCCGGGACAGGGAAGAACCAAGAGACCCAGTACTTC
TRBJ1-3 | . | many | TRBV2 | CASSVEGGPGNTIYF | TGTGCCAGCAGTGTTGAGGGCGGGCCTGGAAACACCATATATTTT
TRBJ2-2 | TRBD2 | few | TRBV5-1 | CASSLVSGRNTGELFF | TGCGCCAGCAGTCTCGTTAGCGGGAGAAACACCGGGGAGCTGTTTTTT
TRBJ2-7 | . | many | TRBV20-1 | CSAHAGRPGEQYF | TGCAGTGCCCATGCGGGGCGTCCGGGGGAGCAGTACTTC
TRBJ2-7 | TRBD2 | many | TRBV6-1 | CASSLLAGDSYEQYF | TGTGCCAGCAGCCTTTTAGCGGGTGACTCCTACGAGCAGTACTTC
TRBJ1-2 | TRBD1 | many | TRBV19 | CASSKTGVYGYTF | TGTGCCAGTAGCAAGACAGGGGTCTATGGCTACACCTTC
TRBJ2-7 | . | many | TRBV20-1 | CSARDVRSYEQYF | TGCAGTGCTAGAGACGTTAGGTCCTACGAGCAGTACTTC
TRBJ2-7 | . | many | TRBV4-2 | CASSQDLGDYEQYF | TGTGCCAGCAGCCAGGACCTAGGGGACTACGAGCAGTACTTC
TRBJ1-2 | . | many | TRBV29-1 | CSVESRVYGYTF | TGCAGCGTTGAATCCAGGGTATATGGCTACACCTTC
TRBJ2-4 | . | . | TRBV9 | CASSLRTGAENIQYF | TGTGCCAGCAGCTTGAGGACGGGGGCGGAAAACATTCAGTACTTC